These T cell receptor beta chains were read from a single sample in a study of cytomegalovirus exposure and HLA in healthy donors. TCRdb keeps only in-frame clones here, not all; method: immunoSEQ multiplex PCR. This sample has 95,000 to 150,000 clones, with about 84% found just once. Sequenced: PBMCs. These receptors were obtained from a man aged 35-49 years in good health and CMV-seronegative. The CDR3 runs from the conserved cysteine through the conserved F or W. D genes are given only for firm matches. The size field is filled for only some rows; it gives once, few, many or a size class.

- | - | TRBJ2-7 | TRBV20-1 | TGCAGTGCTAAGAGACGGGGATGGCAGTACTTC | CSAKRRGWQYF
- | TRBD1 | TRBJ1-4 | TRBV7-3 | TGTGCCAGCAGCTTGACGGGACAGCCGAGCGAAAAACTGTTTTTT | CASSLTGQPSEKLFF
- | - | TRBJ1-6 | TRBV7-3 | TGTGCCAGCAGAATAGGGCGGGATGATTCACCCCTCCACTTT | CASRIGRDDSPLHF
- | TRBD1 | TRBJ1-2 | TRBV5-1 | TGCGCCAGCGCCGTGGGACAGGGGAGTTGGGGCTACACCTTC | CASAVGQGSWGYTF
few | TRBD1 | TRBJ1-4 | TRBV19 | TGTGCCAGTAGTATTACAGGGGAAACTGAAAAACTGTTTTTT | CASSITGETEKLFF
- | TRBD1 | TRBJ1-1 | TRBV18 | TGTGCCAGCTCACCACGGACAGGGGAGAACACTGAAGCTTTCTTT | CASSPRTGENTEAFF
- | - | TRBJ1-3 | TRBV29-1 | TGCAGCGTTGCCGGGTTTGGAAACACCATATATTTT | CSVAGFGNTIYF
- | - | TRBJ2-2 | TRBV5-6 | TGTGCCAGCAGGCCCGGGGGACGCACCGGGGAGCTGTTTTTT | CASRPGGRTGELFF
- | - | TRBJ2-3 | TRBV7-9 | TGTGCCAGCAGCTACCTAACAGATATGCAGTATTTT | CASSYLTDMQYF
- | - | TRBJ2-1 | TRBV18 | TGTGCCAGCTCACCACTTCGACAATACAATGAGCAGTTCTTC | CASSPLRQYNEQFF
- | TRBD1 | TRBJ2-7 | TRBV30 | TGTGCCTGGAGTGTGGACAGGATCTCCTACGAGCAGTACTTC | CAWSVDRISYEQYF
- | - | TRBJ2-7 | TRBV15 | TGTGCCACCAGCAGAGTCTTTTTGCGGAGGGCGACAACCTACGAGCAGTACTTC | CATSRVFLRRATTYEQYF
- | - | TRBJ2-7 | TRBV7-2 | TGTGCCAGCAGCTGGAGGTCGGACGGGCCCTACGAGCAGTACTTC | CASSWRSDGPYEQYF
few | - | TRBJ1-2 | TRBV29-1 | TGCAGCGTTGAATCTGTCTACTATGGCTACACCTTC | CSVESVYYGYTF
- | - | TRBJ2-7 | TRBV7-2 | TGTGCCAGCCTCCTCCAGGCTCAGGGTTACGAGCAGTACTTC | CASLLQAQGYEQYF
- | - | TRBJ1-6 | TRBV5-4 | TGTGCCAGCAGCTTGCTTAATTCACCCCTCCACTTT | CASSLLNSPLHF
- | - | TRBJ2-6 | TRBV27 | TGTGCCAGCAGTTTTATTTCCCTCTCTGGGGCCAACGTCCTGACTTTC | CASSFISLSGANVLTF
- | - | TRBJ2-3 | TRBV7-3 | TGTGCCAGCAGCATTGGAGGCGGAATTACTAGCACAGATACGCAGTATTTT | CASSIGGGITSTDTQYF
- | TRBD1 | TRBJ1-2 | TRBV2 | TGTGCCAGCAGACCTGGACAGGGTAACTATGGCTACACCTTC | CASRPGQGNYGYTF
- | - | TRBJ2-7 | TRBV30 | TGTGCCTGGGGAGGTACTTACGCCAACGAGCAGTACTTC | CAWGGTYANEQYF
- | - | TRBJ1-1 | TRBV27 | TGTGCCAGCTCCAATCCCAGGCGCTATAAGTTGGGCACTGAAGCTTTCTTT | CASSNPRRYKLGTEAFF
- | - | TRBJ2-2 | TRBV4-3 | TGCGCCAGCAGCCCAAGACCGGAGACCACCGGGGAGCTGTTTTTT | CASSPRPETTGELFF
once | - | TRBJ1-5 | TRBV6-6 | TGTGCCAGCCAGAACACAGGGAGCAATCAGCCCCAGCATTTT | CASQNTGSNQPQHF
- | - | TRBJ1-4 | TRBV7-6 | TGTGCCAGCAGCACGCGTTCCGAGGTTGAAAAACTGTTTTTT | CASSTRSEVEKLFF
once | - | TRBJ2-6 | TRBV5-6 | TGTGCCAGCAGCATTGGGGATTCTGGGGCCAACGGCCTGACTTTC | CASSIGDSGANGLTF
- | - | TRBJ2-3 | TRBV6-5 | TGTGCCACCCACAGGAAATCAGATACGCAGTATTTT | CATHRKSDTQYF
- | - | TRBJ2-4 | TRBV27 | TGTGCCAGCACCACGGTCGGGGGAAACATTCAGTACTTC | CASTTVGGNIQYF
- | - | TRBJ1-1 | TRBV27 | TGTGCCAGCAGTTTATATGTGGACAGCACTGAAGCTTTCTTT | CASSLYVDSTEAFF
- | TRBD1 | TRBJ2-7 | TRBV5-1 | TGCGCCAGCAGACGGGACAGAAACTACGAGCAGTACTTC | CASRRDRNYEQYF